The 22 T cell receptor beta chains in this list originate from one sample, sequenced in a study of T-cell memory formation after mild COVID-19. TCRdb passed the 5' RACE reads through MiXCR, listing each CDR3 protein once. The sample has about 400,000 distinct CDR3 sequences; 13% to 15% are singletons. Sequenced material: PBMCs or a T cell subset sorted from them (not recorded which). These receptor sequences come from a man in his late teens or twenties who had mild COVID-19 (a few samples of this study predate the infection). Cell type and time point are not known.

This clonotype was seen a few times. The rearrangement joins TRBV6-6 to TRBJ2-7; D might be TRBD1 (6 bases). Germline lookup yields CDR1 MNHNY and CDR2 SVGAGI (reference sequence). V was pared by 2 bases and J by 2 bases, with 7 bases between. The CDR3 spans 13 residues. The CDR3 DNA reads TGTGCCAGCAGTTACAACAGGGCCTACGAGCAGTACGTC. It is translated as CASSYNRAYEQYV.

J is TRBJ1-1 and V is TRBV4-3, with D possibly being TRBD1 (5 bases). With 0 bases removed from V and 11 bases from J, the gap between germline ends came to 16 bases. The CDR3 spans 14 residues. CDR1 is LGHNA and CDR2 is YSLEER in the germline V gene. The CDR3 reads CASSQEGYRRGAFF. DNA for the CDR3: TGCGCCAGCAGCCAAGAAGGGTACAGGCGCGGTGCTTTCTTT.

This clonotype was seen a handful of times. V is TRBV30 and J is TRBJ2-7, with D unclear. The CDR3 sequence is 11 residues long. Germline V CDR1 and CDR2: GTSNPN, SVGIG (reference sequence). V lost 5 bases, J lost 3 bases, and 8 bases lay in between. Here the CDR3 DNA reads TGTGCCTGGGGGGTTAACTACGAGCAGTACTTC. It specifies CAWGVNYEQYF.

The rearrangement uses TRBV4-3 and TRBJ2-1, with 9 nucleotides matching TRBD1. The CDR3 contains 15 residues. V dropped 3 bases and J dropped 9; count of bases not matched to a gene: 9. Germline V gene sequence: CDR1 LGHNA, CDR2 YSLEER. DNA for the CDR3: TGCGCCAGCAGCCAGGCCGGGACAGGGAGGAGTGAGCAGTTCTTC. This gives the protein CASSQAGTGRSEQFF.

This clonotype was observed a handful of times. The chain joins TRBV6-2 or TRBV6-3 to TRBJ2-1; D unresolved. CDR1 is MNHEY and CDR2 is SVGEGT in the germline V gene. V dropped 0 bases and J dropped 7 bases, with 10 bases sitting between them. This CDR3 has 14 residues. CDR3 DNA: TGTGCCAGCAGTTACTCGCCGTCTGAAAATGAGCAGTTCTTC. This translates into CASSYSPSENEQFF.

The chain joins TRBV6-5 to TRBJ1-2; 9 nucleotides match TRBD1. Germline V lookup: CDR1 MNHEY, CDR2 SVGAGI. CDR3 length: 14 amino acids. V was pared by 0 bases and J by 10 bases, with 6 bases of the junction left unmatched. CDR3 nucleotide sequence: TGTGCCAGCAGTTACTCGATGGACAGGGGTGCCTACACCTTC. Protein product: CASSYSMDRGAYTF.

This clonotype was seen more than once but under ten times. V is TRBV20-1 and J is TRBJ2-3; D unresolved. From germline, CDR1 is DFQATT and CDR2 SNEGSKA (reference sequence). V lost 5 bases, J lost 3 bases, and 18 bases lay in between. This CDR3 is built from 15 residues. The CDR3 region is CSAANYPWGTDTQYF. The CDR3 DNA is TGCAGTGCTGCTAACTACCCCTGGGGTACAGATACGCAGTATTTT.

The chain uses TRBV9 and TRBJ2-7, with D possibly being TRBD1 (6 bases). CDR1 is SGDLS and CDR2 is YYNGEE in the germline V gene. The CDR3 is 16 amino acids. Trimming took 1 base from V and 7 from J, leaving 21 bases between them. CDR3 in amino acids: CASSVSPHWTVEEQYF. The CDR3 nucleotides are TGTGCCAGCAGCGTAAGCCCGCATTGGACAGTTGAAGAGCAGTACTTC.

This clonotype was detected many times. This sequence joins TRBV7-9 and TRBJ2-2, with D possibly being TRBD1 or TRBD2 (5 bases each). The CDR3 has 12 residues. V was clipped by 5 bases and J by 6 bases, with 7 bases between them. The germline V gene encodes CDR1 SEHNR and CDR2 FQNEAQ (reference sequence). The CDR3 here is CASSPGPGELFF. For the CDR3, the DNA is TGTGCCAGCAGCCCGGGACCCGGGGAGCTGTTTTTT.

The sample holds many counts of this clonotype. V and J are TRBV4-3 and TRBJ1-4, with TRBD1 as a possible D gene (5 bases). Germline CDR1 reads LGHNA; CDR2 reads YSLEER. V was clipped by 7 bases and J by 0 bases, with 12 bases between them. The CDR3 has 15 amino acids. The CDR3 is CASTQGYATNEKLFF. The CDR3 bases are TGCGCCAGCACCCAGGGATATGCAACTAATGAAAAACTGTTTTTT.

This clonotype was counted many times. The CDR3 sequence is CASSNGTGDRINEKLFF. CDR3 coding DNA: TGTGCCAGCAGCAACGGAACAGGGGACAGAATTAATGAAAAACTGTTTTTT. The chain employs TRBV21-1 and TRBJ1-4; the D call of TRBD1 is as the table states it, not checked on the DNA. TRBV21-1 constitutes a pseudogene. CDR3 length: 17 amino acids.

This clonotype has a count of ten or more. The chain uses TRBV9 and TRBJ2-3, with 8 bases matching TRBD1. Germline CDR1 reads SGDLS; CDR2 reads YYNGEE. CDR3 size: 15 residues. V shed 2 bases and J 0 bases; nucleotides not matched to a gene: 2. This CDR3 reads CASSVGQGSTDTQYF. CDR3 DNA: TGTGCCAGCAGCGTCGGACAGGGCAGCACAGATACGCAGTATTTT.

This clonotype turned up a few times. The V gene is TRBV12-3 or TRBV12-4, the J gene TRBJ1-5; D gene ambiguous. This CDR3 region has 13 residues. V lost 6 bases and J 7 bases, leaving 13 bases between the germline ends. CDR3 nucleotides: TGTGCCAGCAGCTTGAACGGTGACCAGCCCCAGCATTTT. It codes for CASSLNGDQPQHF.

The V call is TRBV7-9, the J call TRBJ2-3; D gene uncertain. Trimming took off 3 bases at V and 2 bases at J, with 12 bases between the two ends. This CDR3 has 15 amino acids. Germline CDR1 is SEHNR and CDR2 is FQNEAQ (reference sequence). CDR3 bases: TGTGCCAGCAGCTTCTCCCCAAGTTTCACAGATACGCAGTATTTT. This encodes CASSFSPSFTDTQYF.

V and J are TRBV2 and TRBJ1-2; perhaps TRBD1 as D (5 bases). The length of the CDR3 is 14 residues. V shed 6 bases and J shed 5 bases, with 16 bases lying between them. Germline CDR1 SNHLY, CDR2 FYNNEI. CDR3 residues: CASRPGGEPYGYTF. The CDR3 DNA sequence: TGTGCCAGCAGGCCCGGGGGTGAACCTTATGGCTACACCTTC.

The table lists this clonotype with a few counts. The chain combines TRBV20-1 with TRBJ2-1; D may match TRBD1 or TRBD2 (5 bases each). Deletions cut 0 bases from V and 6 bases from J, with 12 bases between. Germline CDR1 DFQATT, CDR2 SNEGSKA (reference sequence). This CDR3 has 14 residues. In nucleotides, the CDR3 is TGCAGTGCTAGAGAGTCCCCGGGGCGCAATGAGCAGTTCTTC. It yields the protein CSARESPGRNEQFF.

The chain couples TRBV5-1 to TRBJ2-1, with D maybe TRBD2 (7 bases). This CDR3 is built from 16 residues. Looked up from germline, CDR1 is SGHRS and CDR2 is YFSETQ. V gave up 4 bases and J gave up 5 bases, with 19 bases separating them. The CDR3 is CASSPGGGGAHNEQFF. In DNA, the CDR3 is TGCGCCAGCAGCCCGGGCGGAGGGGGGGCCCACAATGAGCAGTTCTTC.

This clonotype occurred many times. This sequence joins TRBV6-5 and TRBJ2-1; D not resolved. Trimming removed 2 bases at V and 0 bases at J, with 8 bases between. Per germline, CDR1 MNHEY and CDR2 SVGAGI. The CDR3 is made up of 15 amino acids. The DNA for the CDR3 is TGTGCCAGCAGTTACGGGCGGAGCTCCTACAATGAGCAGTTCTTC. Amino acids: CASSYGRSSYNEQFF.

The CDR3 sequence: CASSPIKRTGDLDYGYTF. The DNA for the CDR3 is TGCGCCAGCAGCCCAATCAAGAGGACAGGGGATCTGGACTATGGCTACACCTTC. The chain joins TRBV4-3 to TRBJ1-2; 9 bases are a match to TRBD1. With 4 bases clipped from V and 3 bases from J, the junction kept 15 bases outside the gene matches. CDR1 and CDR2 from the germline V gene are LGHNA and YSLEER. CDR3 length: 18 amino acids.

A few counts support this clonotype. The chain is built from TRBV12-3 or TRBV12-4 and TRBJ1-4; maybe TRBD1 (6 bases). CDR3 length: 14 residues. The V gene lost 7 bases and the J gene lost 8 bases, with 17 bases spanning the gap. CDR3 protein: CASKPGESWEKLFF. CDR3 bases: TGTGCCAGCAAACCAGGGGAATCCTGGGAAAAACTGTTTTTT.

This clonotype was detected only a few times. This sequence joins TRBV30 and TRBJ1-5, with D perhaps TRBD1 (5 bases). The CDR3 covers 16 residues. The germline gives CDR1 GTSNPN, CDR2 SVGIG (reference sequence). The ends were cut back, 0 bases at V and 1 base at J, with 13 bases in the middle. CDR3 loop: CAWSVLRDGSNQPQHF. The DNA of the CDR3 is TGTGCCTGGAGTGTACTCAGGGACGGGAGCAATCAGCCCCAGCATTTT. Full variable domain (missing parts from reference TRBV30 and TRBJ1-5): SQTIHQWPATLVQPVGSPLSLECTVEGTSNPNLYWYRQAAGRGLQLLFYSVGIGQISSEVPQNLSASRPQDRQFILSSKKLLLSDSGFYLCAWSVLRDGSNQPQHFGDGTRLSIL.

This clonotype was picked up many times. The V and J genes are TRBV7-9 and TRBJ2-3; D unclear. With 9 bases removed from V and 5 bases from J, the gap between germline ends came to 6 bases. Germline V gene data show CDR1 as SEHNR and CDR2 as FQNEAQ (reference sequence). The CDR3 spans 10 residues. CDR3 sequence (DNA): TGTGCCAGTGAATTAGATACGCAGTATTTT. Translation gives CASELDTQYF.